This T cell receptor (beta chain) was observed in a study of T cell responses to AZD1222 COVID-19 vaccine. Trimming cost V 7 bases and J 6 bases; bases outside gene matches: 9. The CDR3 runs 15 residues. The germline V gene encodes CDR1 SGHRS and CDR2 YFSETQ. TCRdb's table, derived via immunoSEQ multiplex PCR, lists solely in-frame clones and lacks some. Of some 22,000 clones in the sample, 70% to 85% were seen once. This TCR was sampled from an adult in good health. The rearrangement uses TRBV5-1 and TRBJ2-2, with 10 nucleotides matching TRBD2. The sample in question was peripheral blood, obtained on day 0 of AZD1222 vaccination. The CDR3 protein is CASSRTSGGSGELFF. The CDR3 DNA reads as TGCGCCAGCTCAAGGACTAGCGGAGGATCCGGGGAGCTGTTTTTT.